This record concerns one TCR beta chain sequence. No antigen is known for it. The method was immunoSEQ multiplex PCR; TCRdb's version includes in-frame clones alone and lacks a portion of them. The table records about 72,000 clones, around 80% of them present only once. Before sequencing, viral peptide pools were used by the ViraFEST assay to expand antigen-specific CD4+ T cells. The culture ran for approximately 9 days before CD4+ T cells were isolated. Every participant took two doses of the BNT162b2 or mRNA-1273 vaccine. The CDR3 has 15 residues. Trimming removed 0 bases at V and 8 bases at J, with 16 bases between. The germline V gene encodes CDR1 LGHDT and CDR2 YNNKEL (reference sequence). The data originate from a study of vaccination effects on CD4 cells after COVID-19.

This chain joins TRBV3-1 (or the pseudogene TRBV3-2) and TRBJ1-2, with D perhaps matching TRBD1 (5 bases). The TCR was taken from a human donor who received a COVID-19 vaccine. The sample consisted of CD4+ T cells from PBMCs cultured with HCoV-229E spike peptides, taken after COVID-19 vaccination. CDR3 sequence: CASSQDRGRERGYTF. CDR3 bases: TGTGCCAGCAGCCAAGATCGGGGACGCGAAAGGGGCTACACCTTC.